The 21 T cell receptor beta chains given below trace back to one sample, sequenced in a study of blood T cell repertoires in COVID-19. Using immunoSEQ multiplex PCR, the repertoire was profiled, and TCRdb retains in-frame clones only, with some absent. The data contain around 250,000 clones, 70% to 90% of them singletons. Specimen: peripheral blood. These receptors all come from a woman aged 30 to 39 with active or convalescent COVID-19.

The sample holds a few counts of this clone. The V gene is TRBV20-1, the J gene TRBJ2-7; maybe TRBD1 (6 bases). Between the trimmed V and J ends, which lost 2 bases and 7 bases, there was a span of 9 bases. CDR3 length equals 11 residues. Germline CDR1 is DFQATT and CDR2 is SNEGSKA (reference sequence). CDR3 amino acids: CSARSGVEQYF. CDR3 bases: TGCAGTGCTAGATCAGGGGTTGAGCAGTACTTC.

The V call is TRBV14, the J call TRBJ1-1; D gene ambiguous. The CDR3 totals 15 residues. Germline V CDR1 and CDR2: SGHDN, FVKESK. The V end lost 1 base, the J end lost 4 bases, and 13 bases lay between the germline ends. The CDR3: CASSQVLVRSTEAFF. The CDR3 DNA is TGTGCCAGCAGCCAAGTTCTGGTGCGGAGCACTGAAGCTTTCTTT.

This chain joins TRBV25-1 and TRBJ1-3; no clear D gene. This CDR3 is built from 13 residues. V lost 8 bases, J lost 2 bases, and 10 bases lay in between. Germline lookup yields CDR1 MGHDK and CDR2 SYGVNS. The CDR3 sequence is CASLGYPGNTIYF. The CDR3 DNA follows: TGTGCCAGCCTCGGGTACCCTGGAAACACCATATATTTT.

The CDR3 region is CAIESGGSTDTQYF. CDR3 DNA: TGTGCCATCGAGTCAGGGGGGAGCACAGATACGCAGTATTTT. This sequence joins TRBV10-3 and TRBJ2-3; tentatively, D is TRBD1 (7 bases). Trimming shortened V by 8 bases and J by 0 bases, and 12 bases separated the two germline ends. The germline V gene has CDR1 ENHRY and CDR2 SYGVKD. The CDR3 is 14 residues long.

This chain connects TRBV28 to TRBJ2-5; D is perhaps TRBD2 (5 bases). V was clipped by 7 bases and J by 5 bases, with 17 bases between them. CDR3 length: 14 amino acids. Germline V gene lookup returns CDR1 MDHEN and CDR2 SYDVKM. CDR3 protein: CASKEASWRETQYF. CDR3 bases: TGTGCCAGCAAAGAGGCTAGCTGGCGGGAGACCCAGTACTTC.

The rearrangement uses TRBV19 and TRBJ1-3; TRBD1 aligns across 9 bases. This CDR3 region has 15 residues. Trimming took 4 bases from V and 2 from J; bases not matched to a gene: 3. Germline assignment: CDR1 LNHDA and CDR2 SQIVND (reference sequence). In nucleotides, the CDR3 is TGTGCCAGTAGTACGGGACAGGGCGCTGGAAACACCATATATTTT. Its protein product is CASSTGQGAGNTIYF.

This chain uses TRBV21-1 with TRBJ2-1; the table gives TRBD1 as D, unverified against the DNA. TRBV21-1 is deemed a pseudogene. CDR3 length equals 18 residues. The CDR3 here is CASSKVNGTGVSYNEQFF. Here the CDR3 DNA reads TGTGCCAGCAGCAAAGTGAACGGGACAGGGGTTTCCTACAATGAGCAGTTCTTC.

V usage is TRBV11-1 and J usage is TRBJ1-5; D unresolved. Trimming stripped 0 bases from V and 4 bases from J, with 10 bases between. Germline V gives CDR1 SGHAT, CDR2 FQDESV (reference sequence). The CDR3 has 15 amino acids. The CDR3 region has the DNA TGTGCCAGCAGCTTAGCGCCAGGAGGAAATCAGCCCCAGCATTTT. Its translation: CASSLAPGGNQPQHF.

V usage is TRBV7-2 and J usage is TRBJ2-4, with 8 bases aligning to TRBD1. V was pared by 5 bases and J by 6 bases, with 6 bases of the junction left unmatched. Per germline, CDR1 SGHTA and CDR2 FQGNSA. The CDR3 extends over 14 amino acids. The CDR3 spells CASSPRTGRNIQYF. The CDR3, as DNA: TGTGCCAGCAGCCCGCGGACAGGGAGAAACATTCAGTACTTC.

The rearrangement joins TRBV21-1 to TRBJ1-5. TRBV21-1 is flagged as a pseudogene. The CDR3 length is 13 residues. The chain's CDR3 is CASNFYSNQPQHF. DNA of the CDR3: TGTGCCAGCAACTTTTATAGCAATCAGCCCCAGCATTTT.

This sequence joins TRBV6-2 or TRBV6-3 and TRBJ2-7, with 9 bases matching TRBD1. The germline V gene encodes CDR1 MNHEY and CDR2 SVGEGT. The CDR3 contains 17 residues. V was pared by 5 bases and J by 0 bases, with 11 bases of the junction left unmatched. CDR3 protein: CASSQSGTGISSYEQYF. The CDR3 bases are TGTGCCAGCAGTCAGTCCGGGACAGGGATAAGCTCCTACGAGCAGTACTTC.

The chain recombines TRBV7-8 with TRBJ1-5; tentative D call: TRBD1 (6 bases). The V gene lost 1 base and the J gene lost 6 bases, with 13 bases spanning the gap. Germline V gene lookup returns CDR1 SGHVS and CDR2 FQNEAQ. The CDR3 totals 15 residues. The CDR3 is CASSLGQASAQPQHF. The CDR3, as DNA: TGTGCCAGCAGCTTAGGACAGGCGTCCGCTCAGCCCCAGCATTTT.

The chain has TRBV5-1 and TRBJ2-5; the match to TRBD2 covers 9 bases. Trimming took 6 bases from V and 4 from J; bases not matched to a gene: 7. CDR3 length equals 14 residues. Germline V CDR1 and CDR2: SGHRS, YFSETQ. CDR3 nucleotide sequence: TGCGCCAGCACCCCTGCGGGGGGGCCAGAGACCCAGTACTTC. Encoded protein: CASTPAGGPETQYF. Full variable domain (remainder filled in from reference TRBV5-1 and TRBJ2-5): KAGVTQTPRYLIKTRGQQVTLSCSPISGHRSVSWYQQTPGQGLQFLFEYFSETQRNKGNFPGRFSGRQFSNSRSEMNVSTLELGDSALYLCASTPAGGPETQYFGPGTRLLVL.

The chain couples TRBV13 to TRBJ2-5, with D maybe TRBD2 (5 bases). Deletions cut 5 bases from V and 2 bases from J, with 15 bases between. This CDR3 comprises 15 residues. Germline CDR1 is PRHDT and CDR2 is FYEKMQ (reference sequence). CDR3 residues: CASSAPSSGQETQYF. The CDR3 DNA reads TGTGCCAGCAGCGCCCCCTCGAGCGGACAAGAGACCCAGTACTTC.

This clone has just a few counts. This chain joins TRBV2 and TRBJ2-7; the D gene is possibly TRBD1 (6 bases). This CDR3 spans 15 amino acids. The ends were cut back, 4 bases at V and 3 bases at J, with 16 bases in the middle. From germline, CDR1 is SNHLY and CDR2 FYNNEI. CDR3 loop: CASSAQPGTHYEQYF. CDR3 DNA sequence: TGTGCCAGCAGTGCCCAACCCGGGACACACTACGAGCAGTACTTC.

To note about this clone: Compared with germline, one end of the junction differs, possibly owing to a read error. V gene TRBV3-1 (or the pseudogene TRBV3-2) combines with J gene TRBJ1-3, with a weak D call TRBD1 (5 bases). Germline-derived CDR1 and CDR2 are LGHDT and YNNKEL (reference sequence). The CDR3 extends over 17 amino acids. DNA for the CDR3: TGTGCCGGCAGCCTGAGAGTGCCGCAGGGAGGTGGAAACACCATATATTTT. Its protein is CAGSLRVPQGGGNTIYF.

Here the CDR3 reads CASSSLGGDTEAFF. CDR3 DNA: TGTGCCAGCAGCTCTCTTGGCGGGGACACTGAAGCTTTCTTT. The gene calls are TRBV5-5 and TRBJ1-1; D remains ambiguous. Germline V gene lookup returns CDR1 SGHKS and CDR2 YYEKEE (reference sequence). V dropped 3 bases and J dropped 3 bases, with 12 bases sitting between them. CDR3 length: 14 amino acids.

The CDR3, as DNA: TGCGCCAGCAGCCAAGGGGACAGGGGGGACTATGGCTACACCTTC. Residues: CASSQGDRGDYGYTF. The rearrangement joins TRBV4-3 to TRBJ1-2, with 11 bases identical to TRBD1. V was clipped by 1 base and J by 3 bases; unmatched bases: 1. The CDR3 has 15 amino acids. The germline V gene has CDR1 LGHNA and CDR2 YSLEER.

V gene TRBV29-1 combines with J gene TRBJ2-3; 8 bases fit TRBD2. Germline CDR1 and CDR2: SQVTM and ANQGSEA. Unmatched junction bases numbered 6, after V lost 6 bases and J lost 4 bases. This CDR3 is built from 13 residues. CDR3 region: CSVPGLVADTQYF. CDR3 nucleotides: TGCAGCGTCCCGGGACTAGTGGCAGATACGCAGTATTTT.

The V gene is TRBV3-1 (or the pseudogene TRBV3-2), the J gene TRBJ1-2, with D perhaps matching TRBD1 (5 bases). Per the germline V gene, CDR1 is LGHDT and CDR2 is YNNKEL (reference sequence). The CDR3 runs to 12 residues. Between the trimmed V and J ends, which lost 8 bases and 6 bases, there was a span of 13 bases. The DNA for the CDR3 is TGTGCCAGCGGACAATTCGAGCATGGCTACACCTTC. This sequence encodes CASGQFEHGYTF.

V usage is TRBV7-2 and J usage is TRBJ2-7, with TRBD2 matching over 9 bases. CDR1 and CDR2 from the germline V gene are SGHTA and FQGNSA. The CDR3 has 15 amino acids. The J segment lost 3 bases and the V segment lost 1 base, leaving 4 bases of the junction unmatched. For the CDR3, the DNA is TGTGCCAGCAGCTTAGGGGGACTAGCAAGCTACGAGCAGTACTTC. Its protein is CASSLGGLASYEQYF.